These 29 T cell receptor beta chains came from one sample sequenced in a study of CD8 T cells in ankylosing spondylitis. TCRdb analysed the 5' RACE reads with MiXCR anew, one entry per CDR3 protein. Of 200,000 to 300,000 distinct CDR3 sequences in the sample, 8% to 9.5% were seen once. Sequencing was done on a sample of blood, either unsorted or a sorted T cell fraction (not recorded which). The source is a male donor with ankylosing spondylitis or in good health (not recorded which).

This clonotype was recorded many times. CDR3 sequence (DNA): TGTGCCAGCAGCCTCCAGGGAACAAACACCGGGGAGCTGTTTTTT. This translates into CASSLQGTNTGELFF. The rearrangement links TRBV9 to TRBJ2-2; weak D call: TRBD1 (5 bases). V was shortened by 4 bases and J by 2 bases, with 12 bases between the two germline ends. The CDR3 length is 15 residues. The germline V gene encodes CDR1 SGDLS and CDR2 YYNGEE. Full variable domain (outside the CDR3, taken from reference TRBV9 and TRBJ2-2): DSGVTQTPKHLITATGQRVTLRCSPRSGDLSVYWYQQSLDQGLQFLIQYYNGEERAKGNILERFSAQQFPDLHSELNLSSLELGDSALYFCASSLQGTNTGELFFGEGSRLTVL.

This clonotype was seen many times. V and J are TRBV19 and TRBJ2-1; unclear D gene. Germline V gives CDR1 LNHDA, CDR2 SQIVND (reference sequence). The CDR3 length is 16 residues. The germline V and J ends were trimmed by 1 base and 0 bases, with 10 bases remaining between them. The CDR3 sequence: CASSIAPSSSYNEQFF. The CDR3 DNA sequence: TGTGCCAGTAGTATAGCCCCGAGTAGCTCCTACAATGAGCAGTTCTTC.

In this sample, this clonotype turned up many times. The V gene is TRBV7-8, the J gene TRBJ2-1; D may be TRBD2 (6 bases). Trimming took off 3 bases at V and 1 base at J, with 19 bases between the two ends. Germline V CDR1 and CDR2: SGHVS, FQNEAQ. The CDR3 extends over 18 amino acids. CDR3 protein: CASSFRKEGERSYNEQFF. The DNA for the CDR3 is TGTGCCAGCAGCTTTAGGAAGGAGGGTGAAAGGTCCTACAATGAGCAGTTCTTC.

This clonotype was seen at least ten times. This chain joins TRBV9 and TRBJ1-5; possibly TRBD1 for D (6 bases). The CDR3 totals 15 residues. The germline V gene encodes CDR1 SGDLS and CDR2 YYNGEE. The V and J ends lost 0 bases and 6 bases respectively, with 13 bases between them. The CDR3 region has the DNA TGTGCCAGCAGCGTAGGTACAGGGATGGGTCAGCCCCAGCATTTT. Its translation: CASSVGTGMGQPQHF. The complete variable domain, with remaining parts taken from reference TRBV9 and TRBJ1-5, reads DSGVTQTPKHLITATGQRVTLRCSPRSGDLSVYWYQQSLDQGLQFLIQYYNGEERAKGNILERFSAQQFPDLHSELNLSSLELGDSALYFCASSVGTGMGQPQHFGDGTRLSIL.

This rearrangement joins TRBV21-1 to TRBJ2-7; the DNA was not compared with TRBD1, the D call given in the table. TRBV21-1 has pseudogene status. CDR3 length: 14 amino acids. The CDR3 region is CASGPGRSSYEQYF. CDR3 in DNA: TGTGCCAGCGGCCCGGGACGGAGCTCCTACGAGCAGTACTTC.

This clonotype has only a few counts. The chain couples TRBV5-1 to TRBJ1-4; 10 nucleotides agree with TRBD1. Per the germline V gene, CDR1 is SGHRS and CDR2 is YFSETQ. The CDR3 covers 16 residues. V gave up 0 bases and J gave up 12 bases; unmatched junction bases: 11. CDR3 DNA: TGCGCCAGCAGCTTGGCCGGGGGACAGGGGTCCGGGGAACTGTTTTTT. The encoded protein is CASSLAGGQGSGELFF. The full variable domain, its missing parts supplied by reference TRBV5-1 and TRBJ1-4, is KAGVTQTPRYLIKTRGQQVTLSCSPISGHRSVSWYQQTPGQGLQFLFEYFSETQRNKGNFPGRFSGRQFSNSRSEMNVSTLELGDSALYLCASSLAGGQGSGELFFGSGTQLSVL.

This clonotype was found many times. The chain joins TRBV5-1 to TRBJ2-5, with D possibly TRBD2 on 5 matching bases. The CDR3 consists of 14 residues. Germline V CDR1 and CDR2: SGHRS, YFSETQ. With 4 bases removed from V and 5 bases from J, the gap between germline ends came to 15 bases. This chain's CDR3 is CASSARTDGETQYF. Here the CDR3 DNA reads TGCGCCAGCAGCGCCCGGACTGACGGCGAGACCCAGTACTTC.

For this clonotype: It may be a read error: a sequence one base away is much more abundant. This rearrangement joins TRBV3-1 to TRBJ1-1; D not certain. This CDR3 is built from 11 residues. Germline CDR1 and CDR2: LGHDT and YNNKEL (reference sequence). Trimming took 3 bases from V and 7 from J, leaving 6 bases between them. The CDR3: CASSQGNEAFF. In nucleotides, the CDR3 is TGTGCCAGCAGCCAGGGCAATGAAGCTTTCTTT.

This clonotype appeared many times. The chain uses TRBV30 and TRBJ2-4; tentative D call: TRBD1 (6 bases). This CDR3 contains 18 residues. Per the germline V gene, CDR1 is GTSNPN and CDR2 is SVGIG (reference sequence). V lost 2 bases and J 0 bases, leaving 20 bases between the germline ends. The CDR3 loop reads CAWSTQGSPPLAKNIQYF. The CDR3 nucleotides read TGTGCCTGGAGTACACAGGGTTCCCCTCCCCTAGCCAAAAACATTCAGTACTTC.

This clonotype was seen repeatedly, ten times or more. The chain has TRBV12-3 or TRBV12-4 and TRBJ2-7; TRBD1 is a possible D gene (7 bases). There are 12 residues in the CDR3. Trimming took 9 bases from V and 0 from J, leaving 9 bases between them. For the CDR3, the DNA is TGTGCCAGTCAGGGGGGCTCCTACGAGCAGTACTTC. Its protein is CASQGGSYEQYF.

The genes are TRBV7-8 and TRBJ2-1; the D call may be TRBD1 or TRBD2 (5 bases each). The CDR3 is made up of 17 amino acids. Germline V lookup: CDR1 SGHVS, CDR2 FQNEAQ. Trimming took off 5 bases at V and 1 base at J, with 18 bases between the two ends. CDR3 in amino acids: CASSPREGSGSYNEQFF. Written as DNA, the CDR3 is TGTGCCAGCAGCCCTAGAGAGGGATCAGGGTCCTACAATGAGCAGTTCTTC.

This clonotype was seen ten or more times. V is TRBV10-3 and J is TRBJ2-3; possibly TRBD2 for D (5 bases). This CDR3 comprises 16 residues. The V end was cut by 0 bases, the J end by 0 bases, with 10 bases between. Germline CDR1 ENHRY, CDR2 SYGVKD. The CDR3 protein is CAISESRRESTDTQYF. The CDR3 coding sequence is TGTGCCATCAGTGAGTCGAGACGGGAAAGCACAGATACGCAGTATTTT.

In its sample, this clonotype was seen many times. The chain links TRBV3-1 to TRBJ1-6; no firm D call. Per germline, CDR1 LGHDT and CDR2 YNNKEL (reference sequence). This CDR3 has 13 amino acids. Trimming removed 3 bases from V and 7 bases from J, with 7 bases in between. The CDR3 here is CASSHQRNSPLHF. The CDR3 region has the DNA TGTGCCAGCAGCCATCAGAGAAATTCACCCCTCCACTTT.

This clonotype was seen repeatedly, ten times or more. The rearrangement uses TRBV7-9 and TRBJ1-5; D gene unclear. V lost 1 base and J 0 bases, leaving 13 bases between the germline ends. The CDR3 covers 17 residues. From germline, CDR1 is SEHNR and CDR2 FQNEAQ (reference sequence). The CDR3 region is CASSLEGPQYSNQPQHF. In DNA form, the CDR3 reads TGTGCCAGCAGCTTAGAAGGGCCACAGTATAGCAATCAGCCCCAGCATTTT.

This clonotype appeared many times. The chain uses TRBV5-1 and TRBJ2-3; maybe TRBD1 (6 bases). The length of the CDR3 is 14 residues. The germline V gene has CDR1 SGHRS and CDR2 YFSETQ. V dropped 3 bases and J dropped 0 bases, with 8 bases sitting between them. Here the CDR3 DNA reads TGCGCCAGCAGCTGGCAGGGGAGCACAGATACGCAGTATTTT. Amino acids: CASSWQGSTDTQYF.

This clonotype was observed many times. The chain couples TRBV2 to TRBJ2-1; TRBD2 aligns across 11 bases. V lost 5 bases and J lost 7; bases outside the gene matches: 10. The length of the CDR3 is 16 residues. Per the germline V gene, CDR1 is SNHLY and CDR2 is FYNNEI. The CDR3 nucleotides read TGTGCCAGCAGTCGATTGACTAGCGGGGCCGCTAATGAGCAGTTCTTC. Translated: CASSRLTSGAANEQFF.

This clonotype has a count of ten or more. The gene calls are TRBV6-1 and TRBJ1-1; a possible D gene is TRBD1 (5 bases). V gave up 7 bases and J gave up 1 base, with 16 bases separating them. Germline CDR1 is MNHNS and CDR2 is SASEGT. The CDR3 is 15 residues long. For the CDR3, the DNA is TGTGCCAGCACCGGCCTGGGGCAGGGGAACACTGAAGCTTTCTTT. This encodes CASTGLGQGNTEAFF.

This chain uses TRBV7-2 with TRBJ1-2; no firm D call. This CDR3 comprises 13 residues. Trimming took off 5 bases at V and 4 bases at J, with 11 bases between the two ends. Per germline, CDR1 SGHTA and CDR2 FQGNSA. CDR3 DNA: TGTGCCAGCAGCCACGGGTCTACCTATGGCTACACCTTC. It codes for CASSHGSTYGYTF.

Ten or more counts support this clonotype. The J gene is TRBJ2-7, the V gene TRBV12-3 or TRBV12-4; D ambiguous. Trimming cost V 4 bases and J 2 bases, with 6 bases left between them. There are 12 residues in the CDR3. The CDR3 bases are TGTGCCAGCAGTTCTGACACCTACGAGCAGTACTTC. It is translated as CASSSDTYEQYF.

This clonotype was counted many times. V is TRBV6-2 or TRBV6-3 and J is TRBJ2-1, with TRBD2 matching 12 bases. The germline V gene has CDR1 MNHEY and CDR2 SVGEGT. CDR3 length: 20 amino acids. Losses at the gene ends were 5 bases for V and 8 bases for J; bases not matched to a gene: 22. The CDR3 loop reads CASSPWVPSGRASVGDEQFF. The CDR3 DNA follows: TGTGCCAGCAGTCCTTGGGTGCCTAGCGGGAGGGCCAGTGTAGGGGATGAGCAGTTCTTC.

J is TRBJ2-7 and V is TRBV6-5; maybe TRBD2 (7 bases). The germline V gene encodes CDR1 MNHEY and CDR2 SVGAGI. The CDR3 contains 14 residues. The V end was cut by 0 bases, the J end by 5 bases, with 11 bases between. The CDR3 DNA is TGTGCCAGCAGTTACTCGGGGGGGGCAGACGAGCAGTACTTC. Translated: CASSYSGGADEQYF.

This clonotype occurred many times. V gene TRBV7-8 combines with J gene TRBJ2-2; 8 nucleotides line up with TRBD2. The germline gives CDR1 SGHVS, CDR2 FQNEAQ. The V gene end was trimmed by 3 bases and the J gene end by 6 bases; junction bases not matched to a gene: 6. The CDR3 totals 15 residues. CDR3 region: CASSLRGASPGELFF. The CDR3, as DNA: TGTGCCAGCAGCTTGCGGGGGGCGTCTCCCGGGGAGCTGTTTTTT.

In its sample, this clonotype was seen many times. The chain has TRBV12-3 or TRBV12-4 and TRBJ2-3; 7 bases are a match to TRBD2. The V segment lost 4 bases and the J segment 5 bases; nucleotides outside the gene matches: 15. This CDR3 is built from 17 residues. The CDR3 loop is CASSSQAGPAVGDTQYF. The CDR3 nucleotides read TGTGCCAGCAGTTCCCAAGCGGGACCGGCCGTGGGAGATACGCAGTATTTT.

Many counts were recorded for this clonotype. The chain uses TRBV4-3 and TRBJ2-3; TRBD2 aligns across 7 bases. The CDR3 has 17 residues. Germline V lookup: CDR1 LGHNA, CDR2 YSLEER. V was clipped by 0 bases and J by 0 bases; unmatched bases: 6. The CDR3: CASSQDRGLSSTDTQYF. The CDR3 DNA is TGCGCCAGCAGCCAAGATCGGGGACTATCTAGCACAGATACGCAGTATTTT.

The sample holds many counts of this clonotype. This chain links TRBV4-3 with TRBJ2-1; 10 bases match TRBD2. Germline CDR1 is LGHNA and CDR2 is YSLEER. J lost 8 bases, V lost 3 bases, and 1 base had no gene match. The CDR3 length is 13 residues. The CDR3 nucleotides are TGCGCCAGCAGCCACCTAGCGGGAGATGAGCAGTTCTTC. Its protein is CASSHLAGDEQFF.

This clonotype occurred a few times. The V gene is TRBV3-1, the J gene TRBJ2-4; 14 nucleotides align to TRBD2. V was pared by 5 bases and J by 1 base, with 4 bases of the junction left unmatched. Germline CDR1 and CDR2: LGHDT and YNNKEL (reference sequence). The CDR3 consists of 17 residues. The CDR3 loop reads CASSVGLAGEAKNIQYF. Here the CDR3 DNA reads TGTGCCAGCAGCGTGGGACTAGCGGGAGAGGCCAAAAACATTCAGTACTTC.

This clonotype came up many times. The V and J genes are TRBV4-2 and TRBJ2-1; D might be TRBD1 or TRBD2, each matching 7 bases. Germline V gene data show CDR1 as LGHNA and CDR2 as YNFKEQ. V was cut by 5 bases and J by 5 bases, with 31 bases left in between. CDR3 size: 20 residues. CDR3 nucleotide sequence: TGTGCCAGCAGCGATTTGCAGGGGGTCTACTTCGGGACTATCGACAATGAGCAGTTCTTC. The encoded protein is CASSDLQGVYFGTIDNEQFF.

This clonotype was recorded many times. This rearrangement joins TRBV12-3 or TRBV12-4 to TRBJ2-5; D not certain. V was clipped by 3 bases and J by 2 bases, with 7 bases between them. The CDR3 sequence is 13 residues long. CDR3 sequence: CASSLGRQETQYF. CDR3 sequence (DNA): TGTGCCAGCAGTTTGGGCAGACAAGAGACCCAGTACTTC.

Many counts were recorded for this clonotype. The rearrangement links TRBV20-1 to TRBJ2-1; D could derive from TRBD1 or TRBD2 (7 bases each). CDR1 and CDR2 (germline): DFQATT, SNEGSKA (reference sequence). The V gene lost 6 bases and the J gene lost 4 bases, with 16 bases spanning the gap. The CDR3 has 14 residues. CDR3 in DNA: TGCAGTGCCCCGGAGCAGGGGGGGTACAATGAGCAGTTCTTC. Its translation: CSAPEQGGYNEQFF.